This TCR beta chain is drawn from a study of regulatory T cells in long-lasting Graves disease. Study-wide context: Antithyroid drugs had been taken by newly diagnosed Graves' patients for under 3 months. Findings and caveats of the study: TRBV28, TRBJ1-2 and TRBJ2-5 were segments that persistent disease favored.

This clonotype showed up many times. Antigen: not known. Time point denoted: newly diagnosed GD, antithyroid drugs for less than 3 months. RNA from PBMCs was the source of the TCR library. In germline, CDR1 is SGHTA, CDR2 FQGNSA. The CDR3 covers 16 residues. Trimming took 5 bases from V and 0 from J; bases not matched to a gene: 8. Assembly of TCR beta libraries relied on iRepertoire HTBI primers together with Arm-PCR of CDR3 regions. MiXCR, applied by TCRdb to the multiplex PCR reads, yields one record per CDR3 protein. The table records roughly 440,000 distinct CDR3 sequences, about 16% of them present only once. These data are also associated with another study on T cells in Graves' hyperthyroidism and ophthalmopathy. That report adds: The diagnostic basis comprised clinical symptoms, serum thyroxine and TRAb, thyroid ultrasound and orbital computed tomography.

Here the sequenced sample was peripheral blood mononuclear cells (PBMCs), taken at new diagnosis, from a patient treated with antithyroid drugs. This clonotype originated in a woman aged 18-29 years with Graves disease. The chain uses TRBV7-2 and TRBJ2-3; 7 positions agree with TRBD1. CDR3 in DNA: TGTGCCAGCAGCGGCCAAGGGACAGCTAGCACAGATACGCAGTATTTT. Amino acid sequence: CASSGQGTASTDTQYF.